The following is a TCR beta chain sequence with its context. This record comes from a study of blood T cell repertoires in COVID-19. Study summary: COVID-19 samples collected from the United States, Italy and Spain covered acute and convalescent phases. PBMCs, B-cell-depleted T cells, or T cells were the source of the cDNA or gDNA that made up the material.

Trimming removed 5 bases from V and 1 base from J; junction bases left unmatched: 11. Germline-derived CDR1 and CDR2 are SQVTM and ANQGSEA. The CDR3 loop spans 17 amino acids. Per the study methods: Amplification from reference gene primers served as the basis for estimated nucleated cell counts. Clones were sequenced by immunoSEQ multiplex PCR, and TCRdb holds only the in-frame ones, with some missing. The V and J calls and clone size were taken over from that table, and D and trimming were inferred from the DNA. The sample lists 95,000 to 150,000 clones; around nine tenths were seen once. The chain recombines TRBV29-1 with TRBJ1-3, with 10 bases matching TRBD1. The origin of this receptor is a woman in her forties or fifties with acute or convalescent COVID-19. The sample was peripheral blood. The CDR3 bases are TGCAGCGTTCGGGGACAGGGGCGATTCGGATCTGGAAACACCATATATTTT. Translated: CSVRGQGRFGSGNTIYF.